Listed here are 31 T cell receptor beta chains from one sample, sequenced in a study of PD-L1 blockade in urothelial cancer. Data came from immunoSEQ multiplex PCR; TCRdb stores just in-frame clones and leaves some out. Counted here are about 100,000 clones, 91% occurring once; the ten biggest clones make up around 0.9%. The sequences come from PBMCs, collected around atezolizumab (anti-PD-L1) treatment. The receptors were sampled from a woman older than 75 with urothelial cancer.

The sample holds one count of this clone. The chain links TRBV5-4 to TRBJ2-2, with TRBD2 identical over 7 bases. The CDR3 sequence is 14 residues long. The V and J ends lost 4 bases and 3 bases, in that order; junction bases with no gene match: 3. CDR1 SGHNT and CDR2 YYREEE come from the germline V gene (reference sequence). CDR3 bases: TGTGCCAGCAGCCCCCGGGGGGACACCGGGGAGCTGTTTTTT. Translation gives CASSPRGDTGELFF.

The chain is built from TRBV5-1 and TRBJ2-7, with 10 nucleotides matching TRBD2. The CDR3 runs to 13 residues. V lost 3 bases to trimming and J lost 6 bases; unmatched junction nucleotides: 3. Germline lookup yields CDR1 SGHRS and CDR2 YFSETQ. CDR3 loop: CASSSLAGGEQYF. The CDR3 nucleotides read TGCGCCAGCAGCTCCTTAGCGGGAGGCGAGCAGTACTTC.

This clone occurred once. The chain has TRBV7-6 and TRBJ1-1; D gene ambiguous. The germline gives CDR1 SGHVS, CDR2 FNYEAQ. The CDR3 length is 15 residues. V lost 1 base and J lost 2, with 11 bases in between. The CDR3 nucleotides are TGTGCCAGCAGCTTAGTTGATCAGGCAAACACTGAAGCTTTCTTT. This sequence encodes CASSLVDQANTEAFF.

V and J are TRBV2 and TRBJ1-4; 8 nucleotides agree with TRBD1. J gave up 12 bases and V 6 bases, and 6 bases lay outside the gene matches. The CDR3 extends over 12 amino acids. Germline CDR1 reads SNHLY; CDR2 reads FYNNEI. For the CDR3, the DNA is TGTGCCAGCAGCGCCAGGGGGCGGGAACTGTTTTTT. Translation: CASSARGRELFF.

The chain joins TRBV5-4 to TRBJ2-5; TRBD2 matches 10 bases. With V trimmed by 2 bases and J by 4 bases, 2 bases remained unmatched. From germline, CDR1 is SGHNT and CDR2 YYREEE (reference sequence). The CDR3 has 14 residues. The CDR3: CASSLAGGVETQYF. CDR3 bases: TGTGCCAGCAGCTTAGCGGGAGGGGTAGAGACCCAGTACTTC.

V gene TRBV10-1 combines with J gene TRBJ2-5, with 7 bases matching TRBD1. The germline CDR1 and CDR2 sequences are WNHNN and SYGVQD (reference sequence). J lost 1 base, V lost 10 bases, and 9 bases had no gene match. This CDR3 has 14 amino acids. This CDR3 reads CATLRTGAQETQYF. DNA of the CDR3: TGCGCCACCCTTCGGACAGGAGCCCAAGAGACCCAGTACTTC.

The rearrangement joins TRBV9 to TRBJ2-1; perhaps TRBD2 as D (5 bases). This CDR3 contains 16 residues. V was shortened by 5 bases and J by 2 bases, with 17 bases between the two germline ends. Germline loops: CDR1 SGDLS, CDR2 YYNGEE. The CDR3 is CASSTRVSSAYNEQFF. In DNA form, the CDR3 reads TGTGCCAGCAGTACTAGGGTGTCTTCGGCCTACAATGAGCAGTTCTTC.

V is TRBV27 and J is TRBJ1-4, with D hard to call. With 0 bases removed from V and 2 bases from J, the gap between germline ends came to 13 bases. From germline, CDR1 is MNHEY and CDR2 SMNVEV (reference sequence). CDR3 length: 17 residues. CDR3 loop: CASSLSSRGPTNEKLFF. The CDR3 DNA is TGTGCCAGCAGTTTATCGAGTCGTGGGCCCACTAATGAAAAACTGTTTTTT.

V usage is TRBV7-6 and J usage is TRBJ2-1; D might be TRBD1 (7 bases). CDR1 SGHVS and CDR2 FNYEAQ come from the germline V gene. The CDR3 consists of 15 residues. V gave up 5 bases and J gave up 8 bases, with 19 bases separating them. DNA of the CDR3: TGTGCCAGCAGCCCAAGGACAGGTTCGGGGGATGAGCAGTTCTTC. Protein: CASSPRTGSGDEQFF. Full variable domain (outside the CDR3, taken from reference TRBV7-6 and TRBJ2-1): GAGVSQSPRYKVTKRGQDVALRCDPISGHVSLYWYRQALGQGPEFLTYFNYEAQQDKSGLPNDRFSAERPEGSISTLTIQRTEQRDSAMYRCASSPRTGSGDEQFFGPGTRLTVL.

The sample holds a few counts of this clone. The gene calls are TRBV6-5 and TRBJ2-7; 7 bases are shared with TRBD1. The V segment lost 6 bases and the J segment 0 bases; nucleotides outside the gene matches: 8. The CDR3 sequence is 15 residues long. Germline loops: CDR1 MNHEY, CDR2 SVGAGI. CDR3 bases: TGTGCCAGCAGGGGAACGGGACAGCGCTCCTACGAGCAGTACTTC. It yields the protein CASRGTGQRSYEQYF.

This chain links TRBV27 with TRBJ1-2; 11 nucleotides align to TRBD1. V shed 7 bases, J shed 2 bases, and the junction held 9 bases outside the gene matches. The germline V gene encodes CDR1 MNHEY and CDR2 SMNVEV (reference sequence). CDR3 length: 16 residues. This chain's CDR3 is CASKSSRDRGNYGYTF. The CDR3 coding sequence is TGTGCCAGCAAAAGTTCCCGGGACAGGGGGAACTATGGCTACACCTTC.

J is TRBJ1-1 and V is TRBV27; D might be TRBD1 (6 bases). Trimming pared 1 base from V and 0 bases from J, leaving 9 bases between. CDR1 MNHEY and CDR2 SMNVEV come from the germline V gene (reference sequence). CDR3 size: 15 residues. The CDR3 bases are TGTGCCAGCAGTTTATACCAGGGGATGAACACTGAAGCTTTCTTT. This gives the protein CASSLYQGMNTEAFF.

The genes are TRBV5-1 and TRBJ2-3, with a tentative D call TRBD2 (5 bases). Per the germline V gene, CDR1 is SGHRS and CDR2 is YFSETQ. The CDR3 contains 14 residues. Trimming shortened V by 3 bases and J by 0 bases, and 8 bases separated the two germline ends. This CDR3 is CASSSGGSTDTQYF. In nucleotides, the CDR3 is TGCGCCAGCAGCTCTGGCGGGAGCACAGATACGCAGTATTTT.

The chain uses TRBV6-1 and TRBJ2-3, with D possibly TRBD1 on 5 matching bases. V lost 3 bases to trimming and J lost 2 bases, with 12 bases between them. Germline CDR1 reads MNHNS; CDR2 reads SASEGT. The CDR3 runs 15 residues. The CDR3: CASSDQGWNTDTQYF. Written as DNA, the CDR3 is TGTGCCAGCAGTGACCAGGGATGGAACACAGATACGCAGTATTTT.

This clone is a singleton in its sample. V is TRBV28 and J is TRBJ2-7, with 8 bases that match TRBD2. This CDR3 is 14 amino acids long. Losses at the gene ends were 3 bases for V and 2 bases for J; bases not matched to a gene: 3. CDR1 and CDR2 (germline): MDHEN, SYDVKM. DNA for the CDR3: TGTGCCAGCAGTTTTACTAGCGGCACCTACGAGCAGTACTTC. This encodes CASSFTSGTYEQYF.

The CDR3: CASSLVLSLGDNEQFF. Written as DNA, the CDR3 is TGCGCCAGCAGCTTGGTTCTGTCCTTGGGCGACAATGAGCAGTTCTTC. J is TRBJ2-1 and V is TRBV5-1; no clear D. The germline CDR1 and CDR2 sequences are SGHRS and YFSETQ. The CDR3 length is 16 residues. V gave up 0 bases and J gave up 5 bases, with 15 bases separating them.

The J gene is TRBJ1-5, the V gene TRBV6-1; D ambiguous. This CDR3 contains 12 residues. V gave up 4 bases and J gave up 5 bases, with 6 bases separating them. From germline, CDR1 is MNHNS and CDR2 SASEGT. The CDR3 nucleotides are TGTGCCAGCAGTGCACTTTATCAGCCCCAGCATTTT. Amino acid sequence: CASSALYQPQHF.

This chain's CDR3 is CASSQGAIGAGEKLFF. The CDR3 coding sequence is TGCGCCAGCAGCCAAGGGGCAATAGGGGCTGGTGAAAAACTGTTTTTT. The J gene is TRBJ1-4, the V gene TRBV4-1, with D possibly TRBD1 on 5 matching bases. V dropped 1 base and J dropped 7 bases, with 16 bases sitting between them. Germline-derived CDR1 and CDR2 are MGHRA and YSYEKL. The CDR3 sequence is 16 residues long.

The chain uses TRBV2 and TRBJ1-1, with no clear D. V was shortened by 4 bases and J by 8 bases, with 8 bases between the two germline ends. This CDR3 contains 11 residues. Germline V lookup: CDR1 SNHLY, CDR2 FYNNEI. As DNA, the CDR3 is TGTGCCAGCAGTGGCCTAGTAGAAGCTTTCTTT. Its translation is CASSGLVEAFF. Full variable domain (rest looked up from reference TRBV2 and TRBJ1-1): EPEVTQTPSHQVTQMGQEVILRCVPISNHLYFYWYRQILGQKVEFLVSFYNNEISEKSEIFDDQFSVERPDGSNFTLKIRSTKLEDSAMYFCASSGLVEAFFGQGTRLTVV.

This sequence joins TRBV5-1 and TRBJ2-2; TRBD2 is a possible D gene (6 bases). Between the trimmed V and J ends, which lost 4 bases and 3 bases, there was a span of 25 bases. Germline values: CDR1 SGHRS, CDR2 YFSETQ. The CDR3 sequence is 19 residues long. This CDR3 reads CASSPTTLAGGIDTGELFF. Here the CDR3 DNA reads TGCGCCAGCAGCCCAACGACCTTAGCTGGGGGGATCGACACCGGGGAGCTGTTTTTT.

The chain employs TRBV15 and TRBJ2-1, with 12 bases fitting TRBD2. The CDR3 is 17 residues long. Trimming removed 0 bases from V and 7 bases from J; junction bases left unmatched: 7. Germline CDR1 is LNHNV and CDR2 is YYDKDF (reference sequence). Here the CDR3 reads CATSRETSGRGANEQFF. For the CDR3, the DNA is TGTGCCACCAGCAGAGAGACTAGCGGGAGAGGGGCGAATGAGCAGTTCTTC.

The genes are TRBV2 and TRBJ1-2, with D perhaps matching TRBD1 (5 bases). This CDR3 region has 13 residues. The V gene's germline CDR1 is SNHLY and CDR2 FYNNEI. Trimming took 6 bases from V and 2 from J, leaving 10 bases between them. As DNA, the CDR3 is TGTGCCAGCAGCGCGACAGAGAACTATGGCTACACCTTC. It encodes CASSATENYGYTF.

The rearrangement joins TRBV30 to TRBJ2-7, with a tentative D call TRBD2 (6 bases). The CDR3 runs 14 residues. With 0 bases removed from V and 4 bases from J, the gap between germline ends came to 13 bases. Looked up from germline, CDR1 is GTSNPN and CDR2 is SVGIG (reference sequence). The DNA for the CDR3 is TGTGCCTGGAGTGTAGGCGGGGAGGTTTACGAGCAGTACTTC. It yields the protein CAWSVGGEVYEQYF.

This clone was picked up one time. The CDR3 nucleotides read TGTGCCACCAGCAGAGATCCGGGGGATCAGCCCCAGCATTTT. Translating it yields CATSRDPGDQPQHF. The rearrangement links TRBV15 to TRBJ1-5; maybe TRBD1 (5 bases). The V gene lost 0 bases and the J gene lost 5 bases, with 8 bases spanning the gap. The CDR3 has 14 amino acids. CDR1 is LNHNV, CDR2 YYDKDF, per germline (reference sequence).

V is TRBV5-4 and J is TRBJ2-7; TRBD2 is a possible D gene (5 bases). The CDR3 extends over 15 amino acids. V was cut by 0 bases and J by 5 bases, with 15 bases left in between. Per the germline V gene, CDR1 is SGHNT and CDR2 is YYREEE (reference sequence). The CDR3 reads CASSLASGSWNEQYF. In DNA form, the CDR3 reads TGTGCCAGCAGCTTGGCCTCGGGATCGTGGAACGAGCAGTACTTC.

The CDR3 DNA reads as TGTGCCAGCAGTTACTCGGGACAGAATACGCAGTATTTT. Its translation: CASSYSGQNTQYF. This rearrangement joins TRBV6-6 to TRBJ2-3, with 7 bases that match TRBD1. Germline values: CDR1 MNHNY, CDR2 SVGAGI (reference sequence). J gave up 7 bases and V 0 bases, and 1 base lay outside the gene matches. The CDR3 is made up of 13 amino acids.

The chain employs TRBV13 and TRBJ2-3; D not resolved. Between the trimmed V and J ends, which lost 0 bases and 6 bases, there was a span of 19 bases. The CDR3 is 17 residues long. CDR1 is PRHDT, CDR2 FYEKMQ, per germline (reference sequence). The CDR3 nucleotides read TGTGCCAGCAGCTTAGGTCTAGAAGCGTCGTCGGTCGATACGCAGTATTTT. This gives the protein CASSLGLEASSVDTQYF.

The chain uses TRBV19 and TRBJ2-1; TRBD2 aligns across 7 bases. With 5 bases clipped from V and 4 bases from J, the junction kept 11 bases outside the gene matches. This CDR3 spans 16 amino acids. Germline CDR1 is LNHDA and CDR2 is SQIVND (reference sequence). CDR3 DNA: TGTGCCAGTAGTGAGGCGGGGGAAGGGTTTTACAATGAGCAGTTCTTC. This codes for CASSEAGEGFYNEQFF.

This chain uses TRBV27 with TRBJ2-1; D is uncertain. Trimming took 5 bases from V and 9 from J, leaving 14 bases between them. The CDR3 is 13 amino acids. The germline CDR1 and CDR2 sequences are MNHEY and SMNVEV (reference sequence). The DNA for the CDR3 is TGTGCCAGCAGTCCCACTTACTTCCTTGAGCAGTTCTTC. It encodes CASSPTYFLEQFF.

The chain has TRBV9 and TRBJ2-7; 14 bases fit TRBD2. Germline values: CDR1 SGDLS, CDR2 YYNGEE. This CDR3 has 16 residues. With 3 bases clipped from V and 0 bases from J, the junction kept 2 bases outside the gene matches. CDR3 residues: CASSGTSGRTSYEQYF. In nucleotides, the CDR3 is TGTGCCAGCAGCGGGACTAGCGGGAGGACCTCCTACGAGCAGTACTTC. The whole variable domain, remainder taken from reference TRBV9 and TRBJ2-7, is DSGVTQTPKHLITATGQRVTLRCSPRSGDLSVYWYQQSLDQGLQFLIQYYNGEERAKGNILERFSAQQFPDLHSELNLSSLELGDSALYFCASSGTSGRTSYEQYFGPGTRLTVT.

The table lists this clone with a count of one. The chain uses TRBV6-5 and TRBJ2-7; weak D call: TRBD2 (6 bases). CDR1 is MNHEY and CDR2 is SVGAGI in the germline V gene. V dropped 5 bases and J dropped 0 bases, with 14 bases sitting between them. The CDR3 runs to 15 residues. CDR3 DNA sequence: TGTGCCAGCAGTAAGACAGAGACTAGCTCCTACGAGCAGTACTTC. Translated, it gives CASSKTETSSYEQYF.